This TCR beta chain was identified during a study of a mutant IDH1 vaccine in newly diagnosed glioma. Study in general: Eight vaccinations were given in weeks 1, 3, 5, 7, 11, 15, 19 and 23. Findings and caveats of the study: Vaccination elicited immune responses in roughly 93% of patients.

Sequenced by immunoSEQ multiplex PCR; TCRdb stores in-frame clones only, minus some. The repertoire holds some 23,000 clones, with 55% to 75% as singletons. The CDR3 length is 15 residues. Trimming cost V 1 base and J 7 bases, with 13 bases left between them. The germline V gene encodes CDR1 SGHAT and CDR2 FQNNGV. Time point here: week 11, during vaccination. The content of each vaccine dose was 300 ug of mutant IDH1 20-mer peptide, and topical imiquimod accompanied it. On this clone itself: As yet, its antigen is unknown.

The sample in question was peripheral blood mononuclear cells (PBMCs), obtained from a glioma patient whose treatment included an IDH1 peptide vaccine. The clonotype originates from a man between 18 and 35 years old with glioma. Some clones in this sample may be carry-over from other donors' samples. This chain joins TRBV11-2 and TRBJ2-2; D is tentatively TRBD1 or TRBD2 (5 bases each). The CDR3 coding sequence is TGTGCCAGCAGCTTAGTAGCTCTGGGGGTCGGGGAGCTGTTTTTT. It is translated as CASSLVALGVGELFF. Using reference TRBV11-2 and TRBJ2-2 for the parts outside the CDR3, the full variable domain is EAGVAQSPRYKIIEKRQSVAFWCNPISGHATLYWYQQILGQGPKLLIQFQNNGVVDDSQLPKDRFSAERLKGVDSTLKIQPAKLEDSAVYLCASSLVALGVGELFFGEGSRLTVL.